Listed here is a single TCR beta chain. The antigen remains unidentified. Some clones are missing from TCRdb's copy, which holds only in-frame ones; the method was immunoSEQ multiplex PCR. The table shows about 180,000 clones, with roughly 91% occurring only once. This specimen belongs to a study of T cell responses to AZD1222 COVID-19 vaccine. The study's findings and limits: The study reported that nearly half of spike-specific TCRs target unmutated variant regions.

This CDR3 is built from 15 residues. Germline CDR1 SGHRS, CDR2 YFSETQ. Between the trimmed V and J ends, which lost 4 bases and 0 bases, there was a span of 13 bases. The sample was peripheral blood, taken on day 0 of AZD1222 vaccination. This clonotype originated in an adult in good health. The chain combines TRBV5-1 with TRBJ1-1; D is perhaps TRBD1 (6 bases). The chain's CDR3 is CASSNDRFVNTEAFF. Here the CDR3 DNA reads TGCGCCAGCAGCAACGACAGGTTTGTGAACACTGAAGCTTTCTTT.